This paragraph covers one T cell receptor beta chain sequence. The antigen remains undetermined. Time point of the sample: cycle 4 day 1 (C4D1), after five to seven weeks of nivolumab. All trial patients relapsed after autologous stem cell transplantation. Starting with thawed PBMCs, CD4+ T cells were purified by magnetic negative selection. The data belong to a study of PD-1 blockade in classical Hodgkin lymphoma. Findings and caveats of the study: Newly diagnosed patients had diversity similar to the baseline diversity of complete responders. Diminished baseline TCR diversity has been reported in newly diagnosed patients relative to healthy donors.

Produced via immunoSEQ multiplex PCR; TCRdb's table is partial and in-frame only. The sample has around 18,000 clones; approximately 70% are singletons. The sample in question was CD4+ T cells from blood, obtained before the fourth cycle of nivolumab. The TCR sequence derives from a human donor with classical Hodgkin lymphoma.

The DNA of the CDR3 is TGTGCCAGCAGCTCCTTAGGACAGTCACGAAATGAAAAACTGTTTTTT. Its translation: CASSSLGQSRNEKLFF. The chain combines TRBV5-8 with TRBJ1-4; maybe TRBD1 (6 bases). Germline V gene lookup returns CDR1 SGHTS and CDR2 YDEGEE. The CDR3 covers 16 residues. V was shortened by 3 bases and J by 5 bases, with 17 bases between the two germline ends.